The present TCR beta chain was sequenced within a study of blood T cell repertoires in COVID-19 (dated by TCRdb to 2019 to 2021). In the study overall: The collaborator samples originated in the United States, Italy and Spain and spanned the acute and convalescent phases of COVID-19. A de-identified subject ID, COVID-19 status, age in years and sex were almost always included in the sample metadata. A freely available public database, intended as a resource for researchers studying the immune response to SARS-CoV-2, is where the repertoires were released. Where HLA class I and class II types were available, the types were taken from metadata supplied by the sample provider, not from assay-based typing. The dataset comprised deeply sampled blood TCRbeta repertoires from subjects exposed to, actively infected with, or recovered from COVID-19. The material from the prospective study consisted of cDNA or gDNA derived from T cells, B-cell-depleted T cells, or PBMCs. The samples were drawn from two sources: the first 160 participants of the ongoing ImmuneRACE study, and over 950 subjects contributed by 6 global collaborators. Paper-wide results and their limitations: The amount of clinical and demographic metadata varied by source and participant and was provided uncurated.

TCRbeta CDR3 regions were amplified from genomic DNA by means of the immunoSEQ Assay, a bias-controlled multiplex PCR. As for the authors' bioinformatics: The number of nucleated cells in each sample was estimated by amplification of reference gene primers within the assay. Sequence reads were collapsed and filtered to measure the absolute abundance of every unique TCRbeta CDR3 rearrangement. For each sample, productive Simpson clonality was calculated as the square root of Simpson's diversity index over productive rearrangements. This immuneACCESS table, as held by TCRdb, lists in-frame sequences with V and J called but not all clones. Of the missing ones, under half trace to an unresolved V gene in checked studies; the others have no known cause. V and J calls and clone size are those listed in that table; D and trimming were worked out from the DNA. The sample records tens of thousands of clones, roughly 72% of which are singletons. The top ten clones comprise about 40% of the sample.

In the germline V gene, CDR1 corresponds to MGHRA and CDR2 to YSYEKL. Including cysteine and phenylalanine, the CDR3 has 13 amino acids. Kept here is only the CDR3 DNA, which spans 39 bases and is read in frame from base 1. V and J are truncated by 4 bases and 8 bases respectively, leaving an intervening sequence of 14 bases. A word on this clone: It lacks a known antigen. Qualities for individual bases were not recorded, and no much larger clone is one base off.

Collaborating institutions collected whole blood in K2EDTA tubes following their own protocols. For TCRbeta analysis, collaborators shipped samples in one of three forms: frozen whole blood, isolated PBMCs, or DNA extracted from either of those sample types. This sequence originates from a woman aged 80 or older with acute or convalescent COVID-19. The chain joins TRBV4-1 to TRBJ1-2; the D gene cannot be resolved reliably. The sample consisted of peripheral blood. The DNA sequence is as follows: TGCGCCAGCAGCCCTCAATGGTTCGGGGGCTACACCTTC. Translation gives CASSPQWFGGYTF.